Listed below are T cell receptor beta chains from one sample, sequenced in a study of T cells in tuberculosis. Data came from immunoSEQ multiplex PCR; TCRdb stores just in-frame clones and leaves some out. The data show about 37,000 clones, 85% to 95% seen once. What was sequenced was PBMCs. These receptors all come from a donor aged 10 to 29 with latent tuberculosis or without tuberculosis infection. Some clones in this sample may be carry-over from other donors' samples. Both conserved end residues are part of each CDR3. A D gene is named only where the DNA matches it firmly. The size of a clone is reported for some rows only, either as once, few or many, or as a class for expanded clones.

14	NA	TRBV11-3	NA	TRBJ2-2	TGTGCCAGCAGCCCGAGGGCACCAACCGGGGAGCTGTTTTTT	CASSPRAPTGELFF
14	TRBD1	TRBV6-5	NA	TRBJ1-1	TGTGCCAGCAGTTACGGACAGGGGGTAACTGAAGCTTTCTTT	CASSYGQGVTEAFF
12	NA	TRBV6-5	NA	TRBJ1-2	TGTGCCACCCAGACTAGGAACTATGGCTACACCTTC	CATQTRNYGYTF
13	NA	TRBV10-3	NA	TRBJ1-2	TGTGCCACATTTCAGGGGAATATCTATGGCTACACCTTC	CATFQGNIYGYTF
17	NA	TRBV9	NA	TRBJ1-1	TGTGCCAGCAGCGTAGATCCGGGAGTAATAGGTGATACTGAAGCTTTCTTT	CASSVDPGVIGDTEAFF
14	TRBD2	TRBV29-1	NA	TRBJ2-5	TGCAGCGTCGAGGTGCCGGGACTAGCGGAGACCCAGTACTTC	CSVEVPGLAETQYF
16	TRBD1	TRBV7-9	NA	TRBJ1-2	TGTGCCAGCAGCTCAGGGACAGGCTCGTACGAGGATGGCTACACCTTC	CASSSGTGSYEDGYTF
15	NA	TRBV5-3	NA	TRBJ2-1	TGTGCCAGAAGCTTGTTTCTGGCGGGGTGGTATGAGCAGTTCTTC	CARSLFLAGWYEQFF
15	TRBD1	TRBV7-9	NA	TRBJ2-3	TGTGCCAGCAGCTTAGGGACAGGGGGTGGTGGTACGCAGTATTTT	CASSLGTGGGGTQYF
15	TRBD1	TRBV4-1	NA	TRBJ2-7	TGCGCCAGCAGCCAAGGGAGACAGGGGGCAGGCGAGCAGTACTTC	CASSQGRQGAGEQYF
15	TRBD2	TRBV7-2	NA	TRBJ2-3	TGTGCCAGCAGCTTGGTACTAGCGGGGGGGCGTACGCAGTATTTT	CASSLVLAGGRTQYF
15	NA	TRBV5-1	NA	TRBJ2-3	TGCGCCAGCAGCTTGGAGTCAGCGGCCACAGATACGCAGTATTTT	CASSLESAATDTQYF
17	TRBD2	TRBV4-3	NA	TRBJ2-4	TGCGCCAGCAGCCAGAACCTAGGGAGGGTAGGCAAAAACATTCAGTACTTC	CASSQNLGRVGKNIQYF
14	NA	TRBV6-6	once	TRBJ1-1	TGTGCCAGCAGTTACTTAAAAAAGAACACTGAAGCTTTCTTT	CASSYLKKNTEAFF
16	TRBD1	TRBV6-1	once	TRBJ1-5	TGTGCCAGCAGTGAACCTGCAGGGGGAGCTGGTCAGCCCCAGCATTTT	CASSEPAGGAGQPQHF
14	NA	TRBV7-6	NA	TRBJ1-4	TGTGCCAGCAGCCTTGGTGCGACTAATGAAAAACTGTTTTTT	CASSLGATNEKLFF
16	NA	TRBV2	NA	TRBJ1-1	TGTGCCAGCAGCGTGACTGAGTGGGGGGGGAACACTGAAGCTTTCTTT	CASSVTEWGGNTEAFF
13	NA	TRBV30	NA	TRBJ2-2	TGTGCCTGGAGCCCCCTATACACCGGGGAGCTGTTTTTT	CAWSPLYTGELFF
14	NA	TRBV18	NA	TRBJ2-7	TGTGCCAGCTCACCACCGAGTCAGGGCTCCGAGCAGTACTTC	CASSPPSQGSEQYF
15	NA	TRBV10-3	NA	TRBJ1-2	TGTGCCATCAGTGAGTCGGGACAACTGAACTATGGCTACACCTTC	CAISESGQLNYGYTF
18	TRBD1	TRBV12-5	NA	TRBJ2-1	TGTGCTAGTGGTTTGGTCCGGTTGGGACAGGGTCCACTCAATGAGCAGTTCTTC	CASGLVRLGQGPLNEQFF
15	NA	TRBV4-3	NA	TRBJ1-2	TGCGCCAGCAGCCAACTGCGGGGATCCTACTATGGCTACACCTTC	CASSQLRGSYYGYTF